The rows below give T cell receptor beta chains drawn from one sample of a study of type 1 regulatory T cells. TCRdb reanalysed the reads using MiXCR and keeps one entry per CDR3 protein. This table has about 62,000 distinct CDR3 sequences, 62% appearing once. These receptors' targets are unknown. The sequenced sample was cultured non-Tr1 T cells, either the whole culture or a sorted T cell fraction (not recorded which). The receptors derive from a human donor in good health. CDR3s include the opening cysteine and the closing phenylalanine or tryptophan. The D gene is left open where the match is weak. Size is omitted from some rows. Given values are once, few, many or a class for expanded clones.

TRBJ2-4 TRBV15 few TRBD2 CATSRDSSGQKNIQYF TGTGCCACCAGCAGAGATTCTAGCGGGCAGAAAAACATTCAGTACTTC
TRBJ2-5 TRBV18 medium-sized NA CASSRDIQETQYF TGTGCCAGCTCACGGGACATTCAAGAGACCCAGTACTTC
TRBJ1-1 TRBV27 NA NA CASAYRDMNTEAFF TGTGCCAGCGCTTACCGGGACATGAACACTGAAGCTTTCTTT
TRBJ1-3 TRBV12-3/TRBV12-4 NA TRBD1 CASRPYGTAHGNTIYF TGTGCCAGCAGGCCCTATGGGACAGCGCATGGAAACACCATATATTTT
TRBJ2-2 TRBV9 NA TRBD1 CASSDPGQGIFAGELFF TGTGCCAGCAGCGACCCGGGACAGGGGATTTTCGCCGGGGAGCTGTTTTTT
TRBJ2-1 TRBV5-1 few NA CASSTGYNEQFF TGCGCCAGCAGTACTGGATACAATGAGCAGTTCTTC
TRBJ1-1 TRBV27 NA NA CASSLQLRNTEAFF TGTGCCAGCAGTTTACAGTTGAGGAACACTGAAGCTTTCTTT
TRBJ2-2 TRBV9 NA NA CASSPHTGGLFF TGTGCCAGCAGCCCACACACCGGGGGGCTGTTTTTT
TRBJ2-5 TRBV25-1 NA NA CASSDFRGAQETQYF TGTGCCAGCAGTGATTTCAGGGGCGCCCAGGAGACCCAGTACTTC
TRBJ1-5 TRBV20-1 few NA CSARELGNNQPQHF TGCAGTGCAAGAGAGCTAGGGAACAATCAGCCCCAGCATTTT
TRBJ2-3 TRBV6-5 NA TRBD2 CASRISGRAADTQYF TGTGCCAGCAGGATTAGCGGGAGGGCAGCAGATACGCAGTATTTT
TRBJ1-3 TRBV18 NA NA CASSPLDFGNTIYF TGTGCCAGCTCACCTTTAGATTTTGGAAACACCATATATTTT
TRBJ1-3 TRBV7-2 NA NA CASSSDSSSGNTIYF TGTGCCAGCAGCTCCGATAGTAGCTCTGGAAACACCATATATTTT
TRBJ2-7 TRBV7-8 NA NA CASSLGGAIEQYF TGTGCCAGCAGCTTAGGAGGGGCGATCGAGCAGTACTTC
TRBJ2-3 TRBV11-3 few NA CASSPGRDADTQYF TGTGCCAGCAGCCCCGGTCGAGATGCAGATACGCAGTATTTT
TRBJ2-4 TRBV5-1 NA NA CASSSVQGSKNIQYF TGCGCCAGCAGCTCGGTGCAGGGATCCAAAAACATTCAGTACTTC
TRBJ2-1 TRBV2 once TRBD2 CASSEVGRGRAHEQFF TGTGCCAGCAGTGAAGTCGGTAGAGGGAGGGCCCATGAGCAGTTCTTC
TRBJ2-1 TRBV5-1 NA TRBD1 CASSFEGQGSYNEQFF TGCGCCAGCAGCTTTGAGGGACAGGGCTCCTACAATGAGCAGTTCTTC
TRBJ2-3 TRBV7-2 NA NA CASSLTRIQADTQYF TGTGCCAGCAGCTTAACCCGTATACAAGCAGATACGCAGTATTTT
TRBJ2-7 TRBV18 NA NA CASSPWFLDEQYF TGTGCCAGCTCACCATGGTTTTTGGACGAGCAGTACTTC
TRBJ2-7 TRBV12-3/TRBV12-4 NA TRBD2 CATKISGSSYEQYF TGTGCCACCAAAATTAGCGGGAGCTCCTACGAGCAGTACTTC
TRBJ2-2 TRBV30 NA NA CAWRVSGELFF TGTGCCTGGAGGGTGAGCGGGGAGCTGTTTTTT
TRBJ1-6 TRBV10-3 NA TRBD1 CAISESTGTYNSPLHF TGTGCCATCAGTGAGTCGACAGGGACGTATAATTCACCCCTCCACTTT
TRBJ2-7 TRBV29-1 NA TRBD1 CSVGTGAKEQYF TGCAGCGTGGGGACAGGGGCAAAAGAGCAGTACTTC
TRBJ1-1 TRBV5-1 NA TRBD1 CASSLYGQGNTEAFF TGCGCCAGCAGCTTGTACGGACAGGGAAACACTGAAGCTTTCTTT
TRBJ2-7 TRBV7-2 NA NA CASSPRPVRDEQYF TGTGCCAGCAGCCCCAGGCCGGTTAGGGACGAGCAGTACTTC
TRBJ2-1 TRBV9 NA TRBD1 CASSVVAGGNEQFF TGTGCCAGCAGCGTAGTAGCAGGGGGAAATGAGCAGTTCTTC
TRBJ2-2 TRBV10-3 NA NA CATSNTGELFF TGTGCCACCTCGAACACCGGGGAGCTGTTTTTT
TRBJ2-3 TRBV20-1 many NA CSPQPQSGSTDTQYF TGCAGTCCACAGCCCCAAAGCGGGAGCACAGATACGCAGTATTTT
TRBJ1-1 TRBV29-1 NA NA CSVAGVTEAFF TGCAGCGTTGCAGGGGTTACTGAAGCTTTCTTT
TRBJ1-2 TRBV28 NA TRBD1 CASSRPGTGAYGYTF TGTGCCAGCAGTCGACCCGGGACAGGGGCATATGGCTACACCTTC
TRBJ1-4 TRBV20-1 NA NA CSASEGSTNEKLFF TGCAGTGCTTCAGAAGGTTCGACTAATGAAAAACTGTTTTTT
TRBJ2-1 TRBV15 NA NA CATSRGQMDLDNEQFF TGTGCCACCAGCAGAGGTCAGATGGACCTAGACAATGAGCAGTTCTTC
TRBJ2-5 TRBV28 NA NA CASRNRQEDRETQYF TGTGCCAGCAGGAACCGACAGGAAGATAGGGAGACCCAGTACTTC
TRBJ2-3 TRBV19 NA NA CASSAGRGTDTQYF TGTGCCAGTAGTGCCGGGAGAGGGACAGATACGCAGTATTTT
TRBJ2-7 TRBV7-2 NA TRBD2 CASSPRSGSFNEQYF TGTGCCAGCAGCCCCCGTAGCGGGAGTTTCAACGAGCAGTACTTC
TRBJ2-3 TRBV9 NA NA CASSVDASDTQYF TGTGCCAGCAGCGTAGATGCGTCAGATACGCAGTATTTT
TRBJ2-5 TRBV19 NA NA CASSTGTTGETQYF TGTGCCAGTAGTACTGGGACAACCGGGGAGACCCAGTACTTC
TRBJ2-7 TRBV6-1 NA NA CASLRVDEQYF TGTGCCAGTCTCAGGGTTGACGAGCAGTACTTC
TRBJ2-1 TRBV18 NA TRBD1 CASSPRGQGVDEQFF TGTGCCAGCTCACCACGCGGACAGGGGGTTGATGAGCAGTTCTTC
TRBJ2-7 TRBV29-1 few NA CSVDQGYEQYF TGCAGCGTTGACCAGGGCTACGAGCAGTACTTC
TRBJ2-7 TRBV20-1 medium-sized TRBD2 CSATSGVSSYEQYF TGCAGTGCTACTAGCGGGGTAAGCTCCTACGAGCAGTACTTC
TRBJ1-6 TRBV7-9 NA NA CASDLGQYNSPLHF TGTGCCAGCGATTTAGGGCAGTATAATTCACCCCTCCACTTT
TRBJ2-7 TRBV20-1 NA NA CSAGGAGEQYF TGCAGTGCCGGGGGTGCGGGGGAGCAGTACTTC
TRBJ1-1 TRBV20-1 NA NA CSARGSVLGTEAFF TGCAGTGCTAGAGGTTCCGTCTTAGGCACTGAAGCTTTCTTT
TRBJ1-5 TRBV20-1 few NA CSARTGNQGPQHF TGCAGTGCTAGGACCGGCAACCAGGGGCCCCAGCATTTT
TRBJ2-5 TRBV7-9 NA NA CASSLRRPQETQYF TGTGCCAGCAGCTTGAGGCGGCCCCAAGAGACCCAGTACTTC